These 14 T cell receptor beta chains were all obtained from the same sample, sequenced in a study of blood T cells in healthy people across ages. Using a J-beta primer mix together with a sample-barcoded 5' primer, a second PCR was run for roughly 7 to 11 cycles. TCRdb itself ran the 5' RACE reads through MiXCR, one entry per CDR3 protein. The sample includes over 600,000 distinct CDR3 sequences, 40% to 45% of them seen just once. Sequenced material: blood. The receptors here all came from a man of 80 years or more in good health.

CDR3 coding DNA: TGTGCCAGCAGCGCCCGGGACAGGGGTGAAAAACTGTTTTTT. Translation: CASSARDRGEKLFF. This rearrangement joins TRBV7-2 to TRBJ1-4; TRBD1 matches at 10 bases. CDR1 and CDR2 from the germline V gene are SGHTA and FQGNSA. Germline trimming cut 5 bases from V and 7 bases from J; bases unmatched to any gene: 4. The CDR3 spans 14 residues.

This clonotype occurred a few times. The CDR3 is CASRPSGRGEQYF. The CDR3 coding sequence is TGTGCCAGCAGGCCTAGCGGGAGGGGAGAGCAGTACTTC. This chain joins TRBV7-2 and TRBJ2-5; 12 positions match TRBD2. The V gene end was trimmed by 6 bases and the J gene end by 11 bases; junction bases not matched to a gene: 7. The V gene's germline CDR1 is SGHTA and CDR2 FQGNSA. The CDR3 loop spans 13 amino acids. The complete variable domain, with remaining parts taken from reference TRBV7-2 and TRBJ2-5, reads GAGVSQSPSNKVTEKGKDVELRCDPISGHTALYWYRQSLGQGLEFLIYFQGNSAPDKSGLPSDRFSAERTGGSVSTLTIQRTQQEDSAVYLCASRPSGRGEQYFGPGTRLLVL.

In the case of this clonotype: One junction end disagrees with the germline gene, perhaps due to a read error. This chain connects TRBV20-1 to TRBJ2-1; a weak D match, TRBD1 (6 bases). The germline gives CDR1 DFQATT, CDR2 SNEGSKA (reference sequence). This CDR3 comprises 14 residues. The CDR3: CSARRQGFFNEQVF. CDR3 bases: TGCAGTGCTCGACGCCAGGGGTTTTTTAATGAGCAGGTCTTC.

J is TRBJ2-7 and V is TRBV29-1; the D gene is possibly TRBD1 (5 bases). V was cut by 7 bases and J by 4 bases, with 17 bases left in between. The CDR3 is 13 residues long. Germline V lookup: CDR1 SQVTM, CDR2 ANQGSEA. CDR3 coding DNA: TGCAGCGCCATCATAGGGGTGAGGTACGAGCAGTACTTC. Translated: CSAIIGVRYEQYF.

The chain carries TRBV6-6 and TRBJ2-1, with D maybe TRBD1 (5 bases). Trimming cost V 5 bases and J 5 bases, with 16 bases left between them. Germline assignment: CDR1 MNHNY and CDR2 SVGAGI (reference sequence). CDR3 size: 15 residues. The CDR3 region is CASSKPVGANNEQFF. CDR3 sequence (DNA): TGTGCCAGCAGTAAACCCGTTGGGGCCAACAATGAGCAGTTCTTC.

The chain links TRBV4-3 to TRBJ2-7, with D possibly TRBD1 on 6 matching bases. Deletions cut 0 bases from V and 3 bases from J, with 18 bases between. The CDR3 spans 17 residues. The germline gives CDR1 LGHNA, CDR2 YSLEER. The CDR3 is CASSQDRMAGEDYEQYF. DNA of the CDR3: TGCGCCAGCAGCCAAGATCGAATGGCAGGGGAAGACTACGAGCAGTACTTC.

The chain uses TRBV27 and TRBJ2-5; 8 bases are shared with TRBD1. This CDR3 contains 14 residues. Germline V gene data show CDR1 as MNHEY and CDR2 as SMNVEV (reference sequence). The junction had 5 bases not matched to a gene; V was cut back by 6 bases and J by 2 bases. CDR3 DNA: TGTGCCAGCAGGACGGACAGGGTTCAAGAGACCCAGTACTTC. The encoded protein is CASRTDRVQETQYF.

This clonotype was counted a few times. The V gene is TRBV12-3 or TRBV12-4, the J gene TRBJ1-1, with D perhaps matching TRBD1 (5 bases). Trimming shortened V by 0 bases and J by 1 base, and 9 bases separated the two germline ends. CDR3 size: 15 residues. CDR3 loop: CASSLARQGNTEAFF. CDR3 DNA sequence: TGTGCCAGCAGTTTAGCGAGGCAGGGGAACACTGAAGCTTTCTTT.

The J gene is TRBJ1-2, the V gene TRBV30, with 7 nucleotides matching TRBD1. V lost 2 bases to trimming and J lost 6 bases; unmatched junction nucleotides: 0. The germline CDR1 and CDR2 sequences are GTSNPN and SVGIG (reference sequence). This CDR3 region has 11 residues. The CDR3 spells CAWSTGDGYTF. CDR3 in DNA: TGTGCCTGGAGTACAGGGGATGGCTACACCTTC.

This clonotype was detected only a few times. The rearrangement uses TRBV20-1 and TRBJ2-4; 9 nucleotides agree with TRBD2. The CDR3 runs to 15 residues. Germline CDR1 and CDR2: DFQATT and SNEGSKA (reference sequence). V shed 7 bases, J shed 6 bases, and the junction held 13 bases outside the gene matches. The CDR3 loop is CSGGGGRALVNIQYF. The CDR3 DNA follows: TGCAGTGGAGGTGGCGGGAGGGCCTTGGTAAACATTCAGTACTTC.

The V gene is TRBV7-9, the J gene TRBJ1-5, with 7 bases fitting TRBD1. V lost 7 bases, J lost 2 bases, and 5 bases stayed unmatched. The germline V gene has CDR1 SEHNR and CDR2 FQNEAQ (reference sequence). The CDR3 is 14 residues long. This CDR3 is CASTPQGGNQPQHF. The CDR3 coding sequence is TGTGCCAGCACCCCGCAGGGGGGCAATCAGCCCCAGCATTTT.

The gene calls are TRBV7-2 and TRBJ2-3, with D perhaps matching TRBD1 (6 bases). Germline CDR1 and CDR2: SGHTA and FQGNSA. The CDR3 sequence is 16 residues long. The V and J ends lost 1 base and 1 base respectively, with 12 bases between them. The CDR3 sequence is CASSLEKGVGTDTQYF. CDR3 bases: TGTGCCAGCAGCTTAGAGAAGGGGGTGGGCACAGATACGCAGTATTTT.

The J gene is TRBJ1-4, the V gene TRBV5-1; D gene unclear. The CDR3 runs to 14 residues. Germline CDR1 is SGHRS and CDR2 is YFSETQ. V was pared by 4 bases and J by 8 bases, with 15 bases between. For the CDR3, the DNA is TGCGCCAGCAGCCCGCGGGGTACGGGGGAAAAACTGTTTTTT. This codes for CASSPRGTGEKLFF.

As for this clonotype: One base away lies a much larger clone, so this may be a sequencing read error. The chain joins TRBV6-6 to TRBJ2-7, with TRBD1 as a possible D gene (6 bases). CDR1 and CDR2 from the germline V gene are MNHNY and SVGAGI (reference sequence). The CDR3 spans 14 residues. Trimming removed 7 bases from V and 7 bases from J, with 20 bases in between. CDR3 DNA: TGTGCCAGCAATCCGACAGGTTCCTACAATGAGCAGTACTTC. Protein sequence: CASNPTGSYNEQYF.